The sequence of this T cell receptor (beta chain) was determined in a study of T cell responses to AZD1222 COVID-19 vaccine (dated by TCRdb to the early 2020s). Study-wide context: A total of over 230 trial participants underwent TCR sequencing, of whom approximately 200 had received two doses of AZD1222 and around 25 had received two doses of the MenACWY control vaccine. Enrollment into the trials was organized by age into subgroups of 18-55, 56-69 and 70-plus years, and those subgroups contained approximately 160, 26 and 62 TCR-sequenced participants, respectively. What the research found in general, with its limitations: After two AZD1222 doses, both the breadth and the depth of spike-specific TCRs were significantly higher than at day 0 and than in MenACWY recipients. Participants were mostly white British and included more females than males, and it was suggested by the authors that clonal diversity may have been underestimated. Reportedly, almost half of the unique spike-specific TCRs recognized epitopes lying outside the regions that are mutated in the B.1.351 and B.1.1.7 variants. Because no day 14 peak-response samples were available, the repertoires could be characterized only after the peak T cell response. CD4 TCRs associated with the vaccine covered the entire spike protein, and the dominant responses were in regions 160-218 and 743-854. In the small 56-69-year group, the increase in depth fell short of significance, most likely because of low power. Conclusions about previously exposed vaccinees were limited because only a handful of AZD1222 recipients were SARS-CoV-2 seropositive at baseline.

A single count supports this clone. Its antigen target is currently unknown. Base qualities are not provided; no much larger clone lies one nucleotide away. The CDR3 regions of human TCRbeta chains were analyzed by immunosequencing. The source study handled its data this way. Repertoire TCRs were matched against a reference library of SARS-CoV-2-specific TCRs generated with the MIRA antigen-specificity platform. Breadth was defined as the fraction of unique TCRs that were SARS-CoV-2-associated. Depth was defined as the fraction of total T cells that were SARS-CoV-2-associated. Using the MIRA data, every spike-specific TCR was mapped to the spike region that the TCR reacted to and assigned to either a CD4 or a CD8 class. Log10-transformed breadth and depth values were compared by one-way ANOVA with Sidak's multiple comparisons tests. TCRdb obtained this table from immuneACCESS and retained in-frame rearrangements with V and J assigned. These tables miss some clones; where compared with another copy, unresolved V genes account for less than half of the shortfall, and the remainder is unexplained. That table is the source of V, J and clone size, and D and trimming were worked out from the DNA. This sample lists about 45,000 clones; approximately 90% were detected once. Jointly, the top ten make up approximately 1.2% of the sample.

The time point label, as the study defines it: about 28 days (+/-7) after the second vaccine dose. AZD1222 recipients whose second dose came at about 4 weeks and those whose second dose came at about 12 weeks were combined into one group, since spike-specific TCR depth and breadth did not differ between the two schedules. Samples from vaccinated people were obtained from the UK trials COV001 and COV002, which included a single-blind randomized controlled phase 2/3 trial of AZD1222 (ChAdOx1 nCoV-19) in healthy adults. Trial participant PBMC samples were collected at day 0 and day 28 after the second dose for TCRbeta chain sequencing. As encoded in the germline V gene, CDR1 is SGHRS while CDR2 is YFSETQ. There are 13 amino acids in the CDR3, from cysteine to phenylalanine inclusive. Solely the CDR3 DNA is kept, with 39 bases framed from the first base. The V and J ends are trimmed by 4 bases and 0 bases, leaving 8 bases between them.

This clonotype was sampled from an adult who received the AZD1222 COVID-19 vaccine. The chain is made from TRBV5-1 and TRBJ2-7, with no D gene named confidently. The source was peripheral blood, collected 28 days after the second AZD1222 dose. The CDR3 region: CASSPAASYEQYF. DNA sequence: TGCGCCAGCAGCCCGGCGGCCTCCTACGAGCAGTACTTC.